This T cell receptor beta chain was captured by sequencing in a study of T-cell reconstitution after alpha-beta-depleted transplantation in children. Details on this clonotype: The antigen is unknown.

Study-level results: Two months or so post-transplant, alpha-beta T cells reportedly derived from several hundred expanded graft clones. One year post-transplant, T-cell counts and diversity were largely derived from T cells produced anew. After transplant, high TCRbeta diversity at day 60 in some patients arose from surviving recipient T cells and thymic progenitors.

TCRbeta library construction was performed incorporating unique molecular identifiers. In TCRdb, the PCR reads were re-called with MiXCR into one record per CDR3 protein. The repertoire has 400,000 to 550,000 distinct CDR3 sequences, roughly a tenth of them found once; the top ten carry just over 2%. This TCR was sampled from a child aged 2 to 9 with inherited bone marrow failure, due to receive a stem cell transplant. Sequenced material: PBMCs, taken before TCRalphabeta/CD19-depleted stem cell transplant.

CDR3 nucleotide sequence: TGTGCCAGCAGTTACGTAGCGGGAGGGGGCAATGAGCAGTTCTTC. Translating it yields CASSYVAGGGNEQFF. This chain joins TRBV6-5 and TRBJ2-1; 11 positions match TRBD2. CDR1 is MNHEY and CDR2 is SVGAGI in the germline V gene. V shed 2 bases and J 6 bases; nucleotides not matched to a gene: 3. The CDR3 has 15 residues.